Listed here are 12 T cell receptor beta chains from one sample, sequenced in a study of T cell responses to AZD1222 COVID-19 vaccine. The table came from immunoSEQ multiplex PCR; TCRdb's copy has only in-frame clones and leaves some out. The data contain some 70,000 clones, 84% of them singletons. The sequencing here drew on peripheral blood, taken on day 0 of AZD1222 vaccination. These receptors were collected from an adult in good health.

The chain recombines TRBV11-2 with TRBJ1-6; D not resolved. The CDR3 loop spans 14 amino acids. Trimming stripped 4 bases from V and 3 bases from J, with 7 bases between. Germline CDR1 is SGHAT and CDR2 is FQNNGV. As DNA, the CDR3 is TGTGCCAGCAGCTGGACCCACTATAATTCACCCCTCCACTTT. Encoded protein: CASSWTHYNSPLHF.

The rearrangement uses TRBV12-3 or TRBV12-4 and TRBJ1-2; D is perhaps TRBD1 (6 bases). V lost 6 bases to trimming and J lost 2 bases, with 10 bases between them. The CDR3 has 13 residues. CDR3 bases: TGTGCCAGCAGCACCGGACAGAACTATGGCTACACCTTC. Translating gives CASSTGQNYGYTF.

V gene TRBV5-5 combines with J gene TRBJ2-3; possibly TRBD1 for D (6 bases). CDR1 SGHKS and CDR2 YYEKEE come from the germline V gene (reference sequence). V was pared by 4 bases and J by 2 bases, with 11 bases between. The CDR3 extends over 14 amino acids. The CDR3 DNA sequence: TGTGCCAGCAGCCGTTGGACAGACACAGATACGCAGTATTTT. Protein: CASSRWTDTDTQYF. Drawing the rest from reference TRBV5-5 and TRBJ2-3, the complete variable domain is DAGVTQSPTHLIKTRGQQVTLRCSPISGHKSVSWYQQVLGQGPQFIFQYYEKEERGRGNFPDRFSARQFPNYSSELNVNALLLGDSALYLCASSRWTDTDTQYFGPGTRLTVL.

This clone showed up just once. The chain's CDR3 is CAGGTGYHTDTQYF. For the CDR3, the DNA is TGTGCCGGCGGCACGGGGTACCACACAGATACGCAGTATTTT. The genes are TRBV6-5 and TRBJ2-3, with D perhaps TRBD2 (5 bases). The CDR3 sequence is 14 residues long. Deletions cut 11 bases from V and 2 bases from J, with 17 bases between. Germline-derived CDR1 and CDR2 are MNHEY and SVGAGI.

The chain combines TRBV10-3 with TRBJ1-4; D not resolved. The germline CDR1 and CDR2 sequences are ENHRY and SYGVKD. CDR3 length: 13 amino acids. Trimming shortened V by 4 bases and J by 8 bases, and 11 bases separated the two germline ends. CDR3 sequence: CAISAREREKLFF. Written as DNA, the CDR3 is TGTGCCATCAGTGCCCGGGAGAGGGAAAAACTGTTTTTT.

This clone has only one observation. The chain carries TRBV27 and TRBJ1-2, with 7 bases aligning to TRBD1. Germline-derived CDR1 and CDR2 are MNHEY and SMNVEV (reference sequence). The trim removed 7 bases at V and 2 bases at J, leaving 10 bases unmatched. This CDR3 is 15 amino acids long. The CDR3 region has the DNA TGTGCCAGCACCCCCCAGGGGGACACCAACTATGGCTACACCTTC. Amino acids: CASTPQGDTNYGYTF.

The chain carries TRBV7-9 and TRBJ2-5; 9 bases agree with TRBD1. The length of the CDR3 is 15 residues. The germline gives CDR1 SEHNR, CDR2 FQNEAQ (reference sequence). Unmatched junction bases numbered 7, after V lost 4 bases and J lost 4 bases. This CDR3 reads CASSSTGGWTETQYF. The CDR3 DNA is TGTGCCAGCAGCTCAACAGGGGGCTGGACAGAGACCCAGTACTTC.

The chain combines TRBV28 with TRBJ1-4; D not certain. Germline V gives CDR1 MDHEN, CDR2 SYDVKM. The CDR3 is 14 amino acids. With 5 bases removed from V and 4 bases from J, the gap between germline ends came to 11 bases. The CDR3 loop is CASSAEQINEKLFF. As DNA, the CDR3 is TGTGCCAGCAGTGCCGAACAGATTAATGAAAAACTGTTTTTT.

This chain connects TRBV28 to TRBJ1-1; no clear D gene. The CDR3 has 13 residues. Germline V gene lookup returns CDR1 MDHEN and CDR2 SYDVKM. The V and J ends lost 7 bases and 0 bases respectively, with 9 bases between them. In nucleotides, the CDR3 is TGTGCCAGCACCGTCTCTTTGAACACTGAAGCTTTCTTT. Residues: CASTVSLNTEAFF.

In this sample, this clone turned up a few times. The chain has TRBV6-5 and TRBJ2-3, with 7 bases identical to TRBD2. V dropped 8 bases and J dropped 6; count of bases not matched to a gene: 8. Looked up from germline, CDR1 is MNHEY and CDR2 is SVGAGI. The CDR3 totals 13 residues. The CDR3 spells CASHTSEADTQYF. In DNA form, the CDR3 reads TGTGCCAGCCATACTAGCGAAGCGGATACGCAGTATTTT.

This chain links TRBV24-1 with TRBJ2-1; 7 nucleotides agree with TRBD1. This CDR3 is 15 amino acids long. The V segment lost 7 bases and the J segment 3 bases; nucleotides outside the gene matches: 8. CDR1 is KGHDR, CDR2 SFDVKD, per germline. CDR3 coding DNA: TGTGCCACCAGATCCGGACAGGCTGACTACAATGAGCAGTTCTTC. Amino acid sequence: CATRSGQADYNEQFF.

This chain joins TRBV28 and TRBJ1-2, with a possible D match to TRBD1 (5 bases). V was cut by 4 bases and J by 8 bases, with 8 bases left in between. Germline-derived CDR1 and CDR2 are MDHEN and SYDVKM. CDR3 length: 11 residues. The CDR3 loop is CASSSQGGYTF. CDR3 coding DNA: TGTGCCAGCAGTTCTCAGGGAGGCTACACCTTC.